This TCR beta chain stems from a study of CD8 T cells in ankylosing spondylitis. Study-level results: Blood from ankylosing spondylitis patients appeared to carry a characteristic roughly 8-variant TCR beta motif. Within peripheral blood, clones linked to disease were CD8+ and relatively rare. Clones linked to disease were reported to show significant enrichment in matched ankylosing spondylitis synovial fluid.

Quantitative barcoded 5'-RACE was used to prepare TCR beta libraries. Each CDR3 protein is one row after TCRdb ran MiXCR on the 5' RACE reads. The sample records about 27,000 distinct CDR3 sequences, over 6.5% being singletons. A note on this clonotype: Its matching antigen is unknown.

The CDR3 runs 14 residues. Trimming cost V 1 base and J 7 bases; bases outside gene matches: 3. From germline, CDR1 is SGHTA and CDR2 FQGNSA. The TCR was taken from a male donor with ankylosing spondylitis or in good health (not recorded which). This sequence joins TRBV7-2 and TRBJ2-2; 7 bases fit TRBD2. The sequencing input was blood. CDR3: CASSLGSGVGELFF. The CDR3 DNA reads TGTGCCAGCAGCTTAGGGAGCGGGGTCGGGGAGCTGTTTTTT.